A selection of T cell receptor beta chains follows, all from one sample in a study of metastatic and nonmetastatic thyroid tumors. With MiXCR, TCRdb called clones anew from the PCR reads. The sample records 9,500 or so clones, approximately 32% being singletons. Material: tumor tissue. These receptors originate from a female donor with papillary thyroid cancer or a benign thyroid nodule (not recorded which). Some clones in this sample may be carry-over from other donors' samples. Each CDR3 is given with its conserved first and last residue. A D gene is named only where the DNA matches it firmly. Only some rows state a clone size, as once, few, many or a class for expanded clones.

>TRBV6-2/TRBV6-3|few|TRBD2|TRBJ2-7
CASKSSGIWSYEQYF
TGTGCCAGTAAGTCAAGCGGGATCTGGTCCTACGAGCAGTACTTC
>TRBV5-1|.|TRBD1|TRBJ1-1
CASSLGGVGQGDTEAFF
TGCGCCAGCAGCTTGGGAGGTGTAGGACAGGGGGACACTGAGGCTTTCTTT
>TRBV18|medium-sized|.|TRBJ1-1
CASSPPPRGTGMNTEAFF
TGTGCCAGCTCACCACCTCCCAGGGGTACTGGCATGAACACTGAAGCTTTCTTT
>TRBV28|.|TRBD1|TRBJ2-2
CASSLWDRGDTGELFF
TGTGCCAGCAGTTTATGGGACAGGGGTGACACCGGGGAGCTGTTTTTT
>TRBV6-5|many|TRBD2|TRBJ2-2
CASSYSGGFEASTGELFF
TGTGCCAGCAGTTACTCGGGAGGGTTTGAGGCTAGCACCGGGGAGCTGTTTTTT
>TRBV20-1|.|.|TRBJ2-7
CSALGPSSYEQYF
TGCAGTGCCCTAGGGCCTAGCTCCTACGAGCAGTACTTC
>TRBV18|.|.|TRBJ2-7
CASSPRQHAGAYEQYF
TGTGCCAGCTCACCCCGACAGCACGCCGGGGCCTACGAGCAGTACTTC
>TRBV9|many|.|TRBJ2-3
CASSVTSITDTQYF
TGTGCCAGCAGCGTAACTAGTATTACAGATACGCAGTATTTT
>TRBV28|few|.|TRBJ1-1
CASSFRGRGEAFF
TGTGCCAGCAGCTTCCGCGGGCGAGGAGAAGCTTTCTTT
>TRBV27|few|.|TRBJ2-1
CASSPQPYNEQFF
TGTGCCAGCAGTCCGCAACCGTACAATGAGCAGTTCTTC
>TRBV7-9|many|.|TRBJ1-5
CASSLERNQPQHF
TGTGCCAGCAGCTTAGAAAGGAATCAGCCCCAGCATTTT
>TRBV4-3|few|.|TRBJ1-2
CASSQEPGAYYGYTF
TGCGCCAGCAGCCAAGAGCCAGGGGCATATTATGGCTACACCTTC
>TRBV28|few|.|TRBJ1-1
CASSLSLDEAFF
TGTGCCAGCAGTTTATCCCTCGATGAAGCTTTCTTT
>TRBV19|.|TRBD2|TRBJ2-7
CASSIGWTSGIEQYF
TGTGCCAGTAGTATCGGATGGACTAGCGGGATCGAGCAGTACTTC
>TRBV28|many|.|TRBJ2-5
CASSFRPEETQYF
TGTGCCAGCAGTTTTCGGCCAGAAGAGACCCAGTACTTC
>TRBV7-7|.|.|TRBJ2-2
CASSRDLSNTGELFF
TGTGCCAGCAGCCGGGATCTATCCAACACCGGGGAGCTGTTTTTT
>TRBV19|.|TRBD1|TRBJ1-2
CASSPLGEQGANVNYGYTF
TGTGCCAGTAGCCCTTTAGGCGAACAGGGGGCGAATGTTAACTATGGCTACACCTTC
>TRBV7-6|medium-sized|TRBD1|TRBJ2-7
CASSPLTGRQYF
TGTGCCAGCAGCCCCCTGACAGGGAGGCAGTACTTC
>TRBV6-1|few|.|TRBJ1-2
CASISEVGYTF
TGTGCCAGCATATCCGAAGTAGGCTACACCTTC
>TRBV7-2|many|TRBD2|TRBJ2-1
CASPEGSGRSSYNEQFF
TGTGCCAGCCCGGAAGGTAGCGGGAGGAGCTCCTACAATGAGCAGTTCTTC
>TRBV7-8|few|.|TRBJ1-5
CASSLDSRAQHF
TGTGCCAGCAGCTTAGATAGTCGGGCCCAGCATTTT
>TRBV11-1|medium-sized|.|TRBJ1-1
CASSPGVSSPLSTEAFF
TGTGCCAGCAGCCCAGGGGTCTCTTCCCCCCTGAGTACTGAAGCTTTCTTT
>TRBV20-1|.|.|TRBJ2-7
CSAGEWGGSYEQYF
TGCAGTGCTGGCGAGTGGGGCGGATCCTACGAGCAGTACTTC
>TRBV2|.|.|TRBJ2-3
CASSEGTGGPFSSTDTQYF
TGTGCCAGCAGTGAAGGGACAGGAGGGCCCTTTTCTAGCACAGATACGCAGTATTTT
>TRBV27|medium-sized|.|TRBJ2-7
CASSLGGGVWYF
TGTGCCAGCAGCTTAGGGGGGGGGGTTTGGTACTTC
>TRBV20-1|once|TRBD2|TRBJ2-5
CSARDFGLAEETQYF
TGCAGTGCTAGGGACTTCGGGCTAGCGGAAGAGACCCAGTACTTC
>TRBV4-1|.|.|TRBJ1-2
CASSQAGSGRPQSF
TGCGCCAGCAGCCAAGCGGGGAGCGGCAGGCCGCAGAGCTTC
>TRBV28|medium-sized|.|TRBJ2-7
CASSLPPGEQYF
TGTGCCAGCAGTTTACCTCCTGGAGAGCAGTACTTC
>TRBV20-1|few|TRBD2|TRBJ2-2
CSAQTSGRGGELFF
TGCAGTGCTCAGACTAGCGGGAGGGGCGGGGAGCTGTTTTTT
>TRBV7-8|medium-sized|TRBD2|TRBJ2-3
CASSTPSGSKISTDTQYF
TGTGCCAGCAGCACCCCAAGCGGGAGCAAAATTAGCACAGATACGCAGTATTTT
>TRBV30|few|.|TRBJ1-5
CAWSVGGLDQPQHF
TGTGCCTGGAGTGTTGGGGGGCTAGATCAGCCCCAGCATTTT
>TRBV6-5|medium-sized|TRBD2|TRBJ2-1
CASSSTSGATYNEQFF
TGTGCCAGCAGTTCGACTAGCGGGGCTACCTACAATGAGCAGTTCTTC
>TRBV4-1|.|.|TRBJ1-1
CASSQDGGMVVNTEAFF
TGCGCCAGCAGCCAAGATGGTGGGATGGTTGTGAACACTGAAGCTTTCTTT
>TRBV2|many|TRBD2|TRBJ2-3
CASKEILGLASDTQYF
TGTGCCAGCAAAGAAATACTGGGACTAGCATCAGATACGCAGTATTTT
>TRBV9|.|TRBD1|TRBJ1-2
CASSVGTGGGYTF
TGTGCCAGCAGCGTAGGAACAGGGGGAGGCTACACCTTC
>TRBV6-1|.|TRBD2|TRBJ2-1
CASSQISGHSYNEQFF
TGTGCCAGCAGTCAAATTAGCGGGCACTCCTACAATGAGCAGTTCTTC
>TRBV30|.|.|TRBJ2-7
CAWSNPEDSYSYEQYF
TGTGCCTGGAGCAACCCCGAGGACAGCTACTCCTACGAGCAGTACTTC
>TRBV12-3/TRBV12-4|.|.|TRBJ1-1
CASIPGANTEAFF
TGTGCCAGCATCCCGGGAGCTAACACTGAAGCTTTCTTT
>TRBV20-1|.|TRBD1|TRBJ2-7
CSASDRGRPYEQYF
TGCAGTGCTAGTGACAGGGGAAGGCCCTACGAGCAGTACTTC
>TRBV5-6|.|.|TRBJ1-3
CASSSQGNTIYF
TGTGCCAGCAGCTCCCAAGGAAACACCATATATTTT
>TRBV30|.|.|TRBJ2-7
CAWSVSAREQYF
TGTGCCTGGAGTGTGTCGGCCCGCGAGCAGTACTTC
>TRBV18|once|TRBD1|TRBJ2-7
CASSPFDRVYEQYF
TGTGCCAGCTCCCCCTTCGACAGGGTCTACGAGCAGTACTTC
>TRBV12-3/TRBV12-4|.|.|TRBJ1-2
CASSPQGGYYGYTF
TGTGCCAGCAGTCCACAGGGTGGCTACTATGGCTACACCTTC
>TRBV20-1|.|TRBD1|TRBJ2-7
CSARDFAGGNEQYF
TGCAGTGCTAGAGATTTTGCAGGGGGTAACGAGCAGTACTTC
>TRBV5-1|.|TRBD2|TRBJ2-5
CASSLGGTRGSSMYQETQYF
TGCGCCAGCAGCCTAGGGGGGACTAGAGGGTCGTCCATGTACCAAGAGACCCAGTACTTC